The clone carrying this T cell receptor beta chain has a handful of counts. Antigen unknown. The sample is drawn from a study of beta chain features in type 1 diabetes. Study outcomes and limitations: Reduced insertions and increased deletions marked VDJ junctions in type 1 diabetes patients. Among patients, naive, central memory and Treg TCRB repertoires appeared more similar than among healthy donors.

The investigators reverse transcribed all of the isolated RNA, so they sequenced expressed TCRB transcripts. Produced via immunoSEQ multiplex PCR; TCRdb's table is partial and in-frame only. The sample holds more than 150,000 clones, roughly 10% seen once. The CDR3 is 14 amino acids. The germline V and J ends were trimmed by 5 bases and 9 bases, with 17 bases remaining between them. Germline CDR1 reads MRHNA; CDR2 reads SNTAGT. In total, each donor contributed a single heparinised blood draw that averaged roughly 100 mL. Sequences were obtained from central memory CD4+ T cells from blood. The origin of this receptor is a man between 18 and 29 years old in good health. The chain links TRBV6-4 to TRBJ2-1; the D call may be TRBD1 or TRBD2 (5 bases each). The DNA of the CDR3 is TGTGCCAGCAGTCGGGACCAGGTCCAGGGTGAGCAGTTCTTC. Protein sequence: CASSRDQVQGEQFF.